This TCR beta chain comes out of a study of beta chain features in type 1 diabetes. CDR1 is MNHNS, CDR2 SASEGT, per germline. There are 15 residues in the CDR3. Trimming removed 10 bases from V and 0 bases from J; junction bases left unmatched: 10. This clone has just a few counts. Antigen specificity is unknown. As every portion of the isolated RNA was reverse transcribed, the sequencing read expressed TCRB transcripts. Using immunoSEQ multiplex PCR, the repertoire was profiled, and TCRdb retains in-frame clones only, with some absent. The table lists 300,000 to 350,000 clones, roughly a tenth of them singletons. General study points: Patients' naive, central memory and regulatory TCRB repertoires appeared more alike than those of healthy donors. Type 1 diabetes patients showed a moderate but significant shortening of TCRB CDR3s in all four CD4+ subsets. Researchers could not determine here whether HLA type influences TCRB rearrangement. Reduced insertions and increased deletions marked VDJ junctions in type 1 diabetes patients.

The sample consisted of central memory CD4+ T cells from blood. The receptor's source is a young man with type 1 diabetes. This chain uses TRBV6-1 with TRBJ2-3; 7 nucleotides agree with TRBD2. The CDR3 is CATADGGTSTDTQYF. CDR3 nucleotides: TGTGCCACCGCGGACGGGGGGACCAGCACAGATACGCAGTATTTT.